This T cell receptor (beta chain) was recovered during a study of T-cell reconstitution after alpha-beta-depleted transplantation in children. Study results and limitations: The high TCRbeta diversity at day 60 in some patients came from surviving recipient T cells and thymic progenitors. About two months after transplant, alpha-beta T cells reportedly came from several hundred expanded graft clones. When one year had passed after transplant, most T-cell counts and diversity came from newly produced T cells.

The ends lost 0 bases at V and 4 bases at J; junction bases unmatched: 5. The CDR3 loop spans 17 amino acids. Germline V lookup: CDR1 ENHRY, CDR2 SYGVKD. Unique molecular identifiers were incorporated when the TCRbeta library was constructed. A single record per CDR3 protein comes from TCRdb applying MiXCR to the PCR reads. The table includes 330,000 or so distinct CDR3 sequences, roughly 7.8% detected once. This clonotype was counted at least ten times. What it binds is not known. The TCR comes from a female patient aged 2 to 10 who had a stem cell transplant for Fanconi anemia, so the T cells may come from the graft donor. The sequenced sample was peripheral blood, obtained 360 days after TCRalphabeta/CD19-depleted stem cell transplant. V is TRBV10-3 and J is TRBJ2-1; 11 nucleotides agree with TRBD2. CDR3 region: CAISESLAGGKYNEQFF. The CDR3 DNA sequence: TGTGCCATCAGTGAGTCTCTAGCGGGGGGAAAGTACAATGAGCAGTTCTTC.